Listed below are T cell receptor beta chains from one sample, sequenced in a study of blood T cells in healthy people across ages. Each CDR3 protein is one row after TCRdb ran MiXCR on the 5' RACE reads. The sample lists about 2 million distinct CDR3 sequences; approximately 50% were seen once. The specimen was blood. All receptors derive from a woman aged 40 to 50 in good health. The CDR3 runs from the conserved cysteine through the conserved F or W. The order of the fields is CDR3 DNA, CDR3 protein, J gene, clone size, D gene, V gene. The D gene is left open where the match is weak. Part of the rows lack a size; the others show once, few, many or a class for expanded clones.

TGTGCCAGCAGCTTATGGCAGCGGGGGCAGAGTGAGCAGTTCTTC,CASSLWQRGQSEQFF,TRBJ2-1,few,TRBD2,TRBV7-3
TGCAGCGTTCGTACAGGGGGTAATTCACCCCTCCACTTT,CSVRTGGNSPLHF,TRBJ1-6,-,TRBD1,TRBV29-1
TGTGCCAGCAGCCACAACGCGGTGAACTACGAGCAGTACTTC,CASSHNAVNYEQYF,TRBJ2-7,-,-,TRBV3-1
TGTGCCAGCAGTTTAGGGGGGTGGGGAAACAATGAGCAGTTCTTC,CASSLGGWGNNEQFF,TRBJ2-1,-,-,TRBV12-3/TRBV12-4
TGTGCCACCAGTGAGAACGGGGAGTTCTACGAGCAGTACTTC,CATSENGEFYEQYF,TRBJ2-7,-,-,TRBV24-1
TGTGCCAGCAGAACTAGGACGGGAGCTAACTATGGCTACACCTTC,CASRTRTGANYGYTF,TRBJ1-2,-,-,TRBV6-6
TGCGCCAGCAGCGTAGCCGGGACAGGGATACGGAATGAGCAGTTCTTC,CASSVAGTGIRNEQFF,TRBJ2-1,-,TRBD1,TRBV5-1
TGTGCCAGCAGTCCGGGACAGGGGCCCGATGAGCAGTTCTTC,CASSPGQGPDEQFF,TRBJ2-1,few,TRBD1,TRBV7-2
TGTGCCAGCAGTTTCTGGGACTGCCCCCAGTACTTC,CASSFWDCPQYF,TRBJ2-4,few,-,TRBV28
TGCGCCAGCAGCACAGGACTACTCGGGGTGAACAATGGGCAGTTCTTC,CASSTGLLGVNNGQFF,TRBJ2-1,-,-,TRBV5-1
TGTGCCAGCACCGACTGGACAGGGGGGAACACTGAAGCTTTCTTT,CASTDWTGGNTEAFF,TRBJ1-1,-,TRBD1,TRBV6-5
TGTGCCAGCAGCCAAGACTATGGAGAAAAACTGTTTTTT,CASSQDYGEKLFF,TRBJ1-4,few,-,TRBV4-2
TGTGCCAGCACCAAGGGGCAGAGTAACACCGGGGAGCTGTTTTTT,CASTKGQSNTGELFF,TRBJ2-2,-,-,TRBV12-3/TRBV12-4
TGCGCCAGCAGCATGGGACAGGGGGATGAAAAACTGTTTTTT,CASSMGQGDEKLFF,TRBJ1-4,-,TRBD1,TRBV4-3
TGCGCCAGCAGCCGACAGGGGCCGAGCAATGAGCAGTACTTC,CASSRQGPSNEQYF,TRBJ2-5,-,TRBD1,TRBV5-1
TGCGCCAGCCGGGGAACGCGAGGCTACACCTTC,CASRGTRGYTF,TRBJ1-2,few,-,TRBV5-1
TGTGCCAGCAGCTTCGGGACAGGGGCCGAAGAGACCCAGTACTTC,CASSFGTGAEETQYF,TRBJ2-5,-,TRBD1,TRBV5-6
TGTGCCAGCGTAGCTGTGAGCTCCTACGAGCAGTACTTC,CASVAVSSYEQYF,TRBJ2-7,-,-,TRBV6-5
TGTGCCAGCAGCCCTAGCGGGGGGGCCGTCGGGACCCAGTACTTC,CASSPSGGAVGTQYF,TRBJ2-5,-,TRBD2,TRBV3-1
TGTGCCAGCAGCTTTTGGGAAAAAGAGACCCAGTACTTC,CASSFWEKETQYF,TRBJ2-5,few,-,TRBV5-6
TGCAGTGCTAGAGGAGGGAGCCGGGACAGGGGTCGGGAGCAGTACTTC,CSARGGSRDRGREQYF,TRBJ2-5,few,TRBD1,TRBV20-1
TGTGCCACCAGTGGGTTTGGCCTTGCTGTGGGGACCCAGTACTTC,CATSGFGLAVGTQYF,TRBJ2-5,once,-,TRBV24-1
TGTGCCACCAGGCAGGGCGCGAACACCGGGGAGCTGTTTTTT,CATRQGANTGELFF,TRBJ2-2,-,-,TRBV15
TGTGCCAGCAGCTTGGGCCGGGGGGATGTGTTCTTC,CASSLGRGDVFF,TRBJ2-1,-,TRBD2,TRBV7-2
TGTGCCAGCTCACCCGAGTTTGATGAGCAGTTCTTC,CASSPEFDEQFF,TRBJ2-1,-,-,TRBV18
TGTGCCAGCGGACTAGCGGGGGCCTACGAGCAGTACTTC,CASGLAGAYEQYF,TRBJ2-7,few,TRBD2,TRBV28
TGTGCCAGCAGCTTGGCTACTGGACTAGGGAATGAGCAGTTCTTC,CASSLATGLGNEQFF,TRBJ2-1,-,TRBD2,TRBV7-9
TGTGCCAGCAGCAAGAGGGACAGGGAGCCAAACAATGAGCAGTTCTTC,CASSKRDREPNNEQFF,TRBJ2-1,-,-,TRBV21-1
TGCGCCAGCAGCCAAGATGCGAAGGGACAGATTGGAGAAGAAGAGACCCAGTACTTC,CASSQDAKGQIGEEETQYF,TRBJ2-5,-,TRBD1,TRBV4-1
TGTGCCAGCAGCCAAGATCTCCTAGGAAAGTACTTC,CASSQDLLGKYF,TRBJ2-5,-,-,TRBV3-1
TGCAGTGCTAGGGGCAGGGGCACAGATACGCAGTATTTT,CSARGRGTDTQYF,TRBJ2-3,few,-,TRBV20-1
TGTGCCAGCAAACTGGACAGACGTAAAGAGACCCAGTACTTC,CASKLDRRKETQYF,TRBJ2-5,-,-,TRBV11-2
TGTGCCAGCAGGGGAAGGACAGGGGACTCCTACGAGCAGTACTTC,CASRGRTGDSYEQYF,TRBJ2-7,few,TRBD1,TRBV6-1
TGTGCCAGCAGCCAACGCCTGACTAACACTGAAGCTTTCTTT,CASSQRLTNTEAFF,TRBJ1-1,-,-,TRBV14
TGTGCCAGCAGTCCCCGGACAGGGGGCGGTGAAAAACTGTTTTTT,CASSPRTGGGEKLFF,TRBJ1-4,-,TRBD1,TRBV12-3/TRBV12-4
TGTGCCAGCACCCCCGGGGTAGCGGGGGAAGAGACCCAGTACTTC,CASTPGVAGEETQYF,TRBJ2-5,-,TRBD2,TRBV3-1
TGTGCCAGCCGGGACAGACCCTTCTACAAGCAGTACTTC,CASRDRPFYKQYF,TRBJ2-7,-,-,TRBV21-1
TGTGCCAGCAGGCCTAAGGGGGTAAATGACGTCTTCTATGGCTACACCTTC,CASRPKGVNDVFYGYTF,TRBJ1-2,-,-,TRBV7-9
TGCAGTGCTAGAGTCCCAGCGGGGGTTCGCACAGATACGCAGTATTTT,CSARVPAGVRTDTQYF,TRBJ2-3,-,TRBD2,TRBV20-1
TGCAGTGCTAGCGGGGGGGCAACAGATACGCAGTATTTT,CSASGGATDTQYF,TRBJ2-3,many,TRBD2,TRBV20-1
TGTGCCAGCAGCCAGGACTACACCACAGATACGCAGTATTTT,CASSQDYTTDTQYF,TRBJ2-3,once,-,TRBV9
TGTGCCAGCAGTGAGTTTAGCGGGGGGGCCGCAAATGAGCAGTTCTTC,CASSEFSGGAANEQFF,TRBJ2-1,-,TRBD2,TRBV2
TGTGCCAGCAGTTCGACCGGGACAGGGAAGTACTTC,CASSSTGTGKYF,TRBJ2-4,-,TRBD1,TRBV6-2/TRBV6-3
TGTGCCAGCAGCGCCAGAAGATACAATCAGCCCCAGCATTTT,CASSARRYNQPQHF,TRBJ1-5,-,-,TRBV13
TGTGCCAGCAGCCAAGGAAGAGGCGGGGGAGGGGCACTCGAGCAGTACTTC,CASSQGRGGGGALEQYF,TRBJ2-7,-,TRBD2,TRBV4-2
TGTGCCAGCAGCCCAGACATTCGGGAGACCCAGTACTTC,CASSPDIRETQYF,TRBJ2-5,-,-,TRBV7-9
TGTGCCAGCAGCTTAGCGTCTACCTCCTACGAGCAGTACTTC,CASSLASTSYEQYF,TRBJ2-7,-,-,TRBV7-2
TGTGCCAGCTCACCCCTGGACAGCACAGATACGCAGTATTTT,CASSPLDSTDTQYF,TRBJ2-3,-,-,TRBV18
TGCAGTGCTCCCGGGACAGGGGTCTACGAGCAGTACTTC,CSAPGTGVYEQYF,TRBJ2-7,-,TRBD1,TRBV20-1